The TCR beta chain under discussion was sequenced for a study of T cells expressing NK-cell markers. A word on this clonotype: The antigen remains undetermined.

Study-wide results and limits: What remained unclear was the HCMV specificity of expanded NKG2C+ T cell clones. For four donors, these clonotypes were likewise the leading ones in the CD3+CD56-NKG2C+ fraction. NKG2C+ dominant clonotype frequencies in 5 or 6 donors were 1.0-7.0% of CD8+ T cells.

CDR1 and CDR2 (germline): MNHEY, SMNVEV (reference sequence). The CDR3 is 15 amino acids. From its re-call of the 5' RACE reads, TCRdb lists each CDR3 protein once, without DNA. The sample spans around 180,000 distinct CDR3 sequences; the ten largest clones claim just over 20%. The sequence was collected from a man aged 18-75 years in good health. What was sequenced was blood T cells: a sorted CD56 or NKG2C T cell subset, CD4+ or CD8+ T cells, or bulk PBMC T cells (not recorded which). V usage is TRBV27 and J usage is TRBJ2-3. This CDR3 is CASSLGPPYTDTQYF.